This T cell receptor beta chain was identified during a study of cytomegalovirus exposure and HLA in healthy donors. Points from the study as a whole: It was taken for granted in presence/absence analyses that sequencing depth across donors was roughly uniform. The study carried out a later analysis of TCR beta sequences. It associated approximately 17,000 of them with specific HLA alleles at a false discovery rate of 0.05. Prior analysis indicated that the majority of TCR beta V segments exhibited productivity approximately 90% or approximately 30% of the time.

Germline CDR1 is SGHRS and CDR2 is YFSETQ. The CDR3 totals 13 residues. J gave up 9 bases and V 3 bases, and 1 base lay outside the gene matches. PCR amplification relied on 60 Vbeta primers (plus 13 Jbeta primers). The assay was immunoSEQ multiplex PCR, and TCRdb's table has in-frame clones only and misses some. The table includes 110,000 to 150,000 clones, over 70% detected once. On this clone: Its cognate antigen is unknown.

Sequencing was performed on PBMCs. J is TRBJ2-1 and V is TRBV5-1, with 12 bases matching TRBD2. The clonotype comes from a man between 40 and 49 years old in good health and CMV-seronegative. CDR3 amino acids: CASSSLAGGEQFF. The CDR3 region has the DNA TGCGCCAGCAGCTCACTAGCGGGGGGTGAGCAGTTCTTC. Looking up the rest from reference TRBV5-1 and TRBJ2-1 gives the full variable domain: KAGVTQTPRYLIKTRGQQVTLSCSPISGHRSVSWYQQTPGQGLQFLFEYFSETQRNKGNFPGRFSGRQFSNSRSEMNVSTLELGDSALYLCASSSLAGGEQFFGPGTRLTVL.